The 12 T cell receptor beta chains presented below share a single source sample, sequenced in a study of shared clonotypes between healthy human individuals. The data were produced by immunoSEQ multiplex PCR, yet TCRdb's version contains in-frame clones alone and is incomplete. The sample carries over a million clones, 96% recorded once. Material for sequencing was naive CD4+ T cells sorted from blood. The subset was: CD45RA+ positively selected. These receptors all stem from a man aged 25-40 years in good health.

Only one count was recorded for this clone. The chain couples TRBV7-3 to TRBJ2-3; the D gene is possibly TRBD1 (6 bases). Germline values: CDR1 SGHTA, CDR2 FQGTGA. The CDR3 covers 14 residues. Deletions cut 5 bases from V and 5 bases from J, with 14 bases between. Here the CDR3 reads CASSPAQGIDTQYF. The CDR3 nucleotides read TGTGCCAGCAGCCCAGCCCAGGGGATAGATACGCAGTATTTT. Full variable domain (outside the CDR3, taken from reference TRBV7-3 and TRBJ2-3): GAGVSQTPSNKVTEKGKYVELRCDPISGHTALYWYRQSLGQGPEFLIYFQGTGAADDSGLPNDRFFAVRPEGSVSTLKIQRTERGDSAVYLCASSPAQGIDTQYFGPGTRLTVL.

The chain carries TRBV15 and TRBJ2-7; TRBD2 agrees at 10 bases. The V and J ends lost 0 bases and 1 base, in that order; junction bases with no gene match: 6. CDR3 length equals 17 residues. From germline, CDR1 is LNHNV and CDR2 YYDKDF (reference sequence). The CDR3 here is CATSRDVGLARSYEQYF. CDR3 bases: TGTGCCACCAGCAGAGATGTGGGACTAGCGAGGTCCTACGAGCAGTACTTC.

This chain uses TRBV14 with TRBJ2-1; no definite D call. CDR3 length equals 14 residues. Per germline, CDR1 SGHDN and CDR2 FVKESK. Trimming took off 2 bases at V and 5 bases at J, with 10 bases between the two ends. Here the CDR3 reads CASSQLGGNNEQFF. The DNA for the CDR3 is TGTGCCAGCAGCCAACTCGGCGGAAACAATGAGCAGTTCTTC.

This chain uses TRBV7-6 with TRBJ2-7; 13 bases fit TRBD2. Germline V lookup: CDR1 SGHVS, CDR2 FNYEAQ. The CDR3 length is 16 residues. V lost 3 bases and J lost 5; bases outside the gene matches: 7. CDR3 DNA sequence: TGTGCCAGCAGCTTCGCAACTGGGACTAGCGGGAACGAGCAGTACTTC. The encoded protein is CASSFATGTSGNEQYF.

This chain uses TRBV7-8 with TRBJ2-5, with 11 positions matching TRBD1. Germline CDR1 SGHVS, CDR2 FQNEAQ. The CDR3 spans 16 residues. After removal of 1 base from V and 6 bases from J, the junction contained 7 bases not matched to a gene. Here the CDR3 reads CASSLDRTGGWKTQYF. The CDR3 nucleotides read TGTGCCAGCAGCTTAGATCGGACAGGGGGCTGGAAGACCCAGTACTTC. The complete variable domain, with remaining parts taken from reference TRBV7-8 and TRBJ2-5, reads GAGVSQSPRYKVAKRGQDVALRCDPISGHVSLFWYQQALGQGPEFLTYFQNEAQLDKSGLPSDRFFAERPEGSVSTLKIQRTQQEDSAVYLCASSLDRTGGWKTQYFGPGTRLLVL.

The V and J genes are TRBV30 and TRBJ1-5; D may be TRBD1 (6 bases). There are 13 residues in the CDR3. Germline V gives CDR1 GTSNPN, CDR2 SVGIG (reference sequence). Trimming removed 1 base at V and 6 bases at J, with 10 bases between. The CDR3 is CAWSDRVGQPQHF. The DNA for the CDR3 is TGTGCCTGGAGTGACAGGGTGGGTCAGCCCCAGCATTTT.

This chain joins TRBV18 and TRBJ2-7, with 12 bases that match TRBD1. V was clipped by 2 bases and J by 5 bases; unmatched bases: 4. The CDR3 loop spans 15 amino acids. CDR1 is KGHSH and CDR2 is LQKENI in the germline V gene. The CDR3 is CASSPFGTGGHEQYF. As DNA, the CDR3 is TGTGCCAGCTCACCATTTGGGACAGGGGGCCACGAGCAGTACTTC.

CDR3 DNA sequence: TGTGCCAGCAGCGCGGTCCAACTAGCGAGCTCCTACAATGAGCAGTTCTTC. It yields the protein CASSAVQLASSYNEQFF. The chain recombines TRBV6-4 with TRBJ2-1, with 7 nucleotides matching TRBD2. CDR3 length: 17 amino acids. V lost 6 bases and J lost 0; bases outside the gene matches: 11. Germline V gives CDR1 MRHNA, CDR2 SNTAGT.

V gene TRBV18 combines with J gene TRBJ2-7; D could derive from TRBD1 or TRBD2 (5 bases each). The length of the CDR3 is 16 residues. Trimming pared 1 base from V and 2 bases from J, leaving 15 bases between. Germline V gene lookup returns CDR1 KGHSH and CDR2 LQKENI. In DNA, the CDR3 is TGTGCCAGCTCACCACTATCGGGGCCAATGACCTACGAGCAGTACTTC. It is translated as CASSPLSGPMTYEQYF.

This chain joins TRBV6-1 and TRBJ2-4, with 7 nucleotides matching TRBD1. Germline CDR1 and CDR2: MNHNS and SASEGT. The V and J ends lost 1 base and 1 base, in that order; junction bases with no gene match: 1. This CDR3 region has 15 residues. The CDR3 DNA is TGTGCCAGCAGTGAAGACAGGGGTGCCAAAAACATTCAGTACTTC. Protein product: CASSEDRGAKNIQYF.

The rearrangement uses TRBV6-1 and TRBJ2-7; D ambiguous. V lost 10 bases and J lost 9, with 16 bases in between. This CDR3 spans 11 amino acids. CDR1 is MNHNS and CDR2 is SASEGT in the germline V gene. In DNA form, the CDR3 reads TGTGCCACGGGCGAGACTGCAGGGCAGTACTTC. The encoded protein is CATGETAGQYF.

This clone was found once. The chain carries TRBV6-4 and TRBJ2-2, with 8 bases aligning to TRBD2. V was pared by 5 bases and J by 6 bases, with 8 bases of the junction left unmatched. This CDR3 comprises 15 residues. CDR1 MRHNA and CDR2 SNTAGT come from the germline V gene. CDR3 DNA: TGTGCCAGCAGTAGCGCGGCGGGAGGCCCCGGGGAGCTGTTTTTT. Protein product: CASSSAAGGPGELFF.